Shown below are 5 T cell receptor beta chains from a single sample sequenced in a study of blood T cell repertoires in COVID-19. Assay used: immunoSEQ multiplex PCR; TCRdb lists only in-frame clones, some missing. The sample has over 250,000 clones, 75% to 90% seen once. The sequencing sample was made of PBMCs or T cells enriched from blood (not recorded which). Receptor source: a woman aged 18 to 35 who had recovered from COVID-19.

J is TRBJ2-5 and V is TRBV11-3, with D perhaps TRBD1 (6 bases). The CDR3 extends over 14 amino acids. CDR1 and CDR2 from the germline V gene are SGHNT and YENEEA. The germline V and J ends were trimmed by 1 base and 5 bases, with 11 bases remaining between them. CDR3: CASSLAGVGETQYF. DNA for the CDR3: TGTGCCAGCAGCTTAGCAGGGGTCGGGGAGACCCAGTACTTC. The full variable domain, with the rest looked up from reference TRBV11-3 and TRBJ2-5, is EAGVVQSPRYKIIEKKQPVAFWCNPISGHNTLYWYLQNLGQGPELLIRYENEEAVDDSQLPKDRFSAERLKGVDSTLKIQPAELGDSAVYLCASSLAGVGETQYFGPGTRLLVL.

This sequence joins TRBV5-5 and TRBJ1-6; D ambiguous. The CDR3 is 14 residues long. From germline, CDR1 is SGHKS and CDR2 YYEKEE (reference sequence). V was clipped by 2 bases and J by 3 bases, with 6 bases between them. The CDR3 region is CASSFANYNSPLHF. The CDR3 coding sequence is TGTGCCAGCAGCTTCGCGAACTATAATTCACCCCTCCACTTT.

J is TRBJ2-2 and V is TRBV18, with TRBD1 matching over 9 bases. This CDR3 has 17 amino acids. Per germline, CDR1 KGHSH and CDR2 LQKENI. J was trimmed by 6 bases and V by 6 bases; bases with no gene match: 14. CDR3 loop: CASSPSLTGGAAGELFF. The CDR3 DNA follows: TGTGCCAGCTCGCCCTCCCTGACAGGGGGGGCGGCCGGGGAGCTGTTTTTT.

The chain's CDR3 is CASSSLLRGKSLTEAFF. The CDR3 DNA sequence: TGTGCCAGCAGCTCGCTGCTCAGGGGAAAGTCTCTAACTGAAGCTTTCTTT. The genes are TRBV5-6 and TRBJ1-1; a possible D gene is TRBD1 (6 bases). CDR1 and CDR2 from the germline V gene are SGHDT and YYEEEE. CDR3 length: 17 amino acids. Trimming took 3 bases from V and 5 from J, leaving 23 bases between them.

The chain joins TRBV7-8 to TRBJ1-4; 7 nucleotides line up with TRBD1. Germline V lookup: CDR1 SGHVS, CDR2 FQNEAQ. The CDR3 has 16 residues. V dropped 5 bases and J dropped 7; count of bases not matched to a gene: 13. CDR3 loop: CASSRVWGRGFEKLFF. CDR3 sequence (DNA): TGTGCCAGCAGCCGAGTATGGGGCAGGGGGTTTGAAAAACTGTTTTTT.